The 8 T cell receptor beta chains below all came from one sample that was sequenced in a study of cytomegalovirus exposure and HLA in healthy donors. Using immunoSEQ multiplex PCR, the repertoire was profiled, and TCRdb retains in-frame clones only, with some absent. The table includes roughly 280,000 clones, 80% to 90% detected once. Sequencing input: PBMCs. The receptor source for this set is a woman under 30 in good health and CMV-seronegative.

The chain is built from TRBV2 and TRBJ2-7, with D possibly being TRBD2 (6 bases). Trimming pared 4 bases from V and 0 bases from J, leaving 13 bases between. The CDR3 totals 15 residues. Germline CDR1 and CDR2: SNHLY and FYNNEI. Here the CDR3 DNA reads TGTGCCAGCAGTGGTATAGAAGCGGGCTCCTACGAGCAGTACTTC. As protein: CASSGIEAGSYEQYF.

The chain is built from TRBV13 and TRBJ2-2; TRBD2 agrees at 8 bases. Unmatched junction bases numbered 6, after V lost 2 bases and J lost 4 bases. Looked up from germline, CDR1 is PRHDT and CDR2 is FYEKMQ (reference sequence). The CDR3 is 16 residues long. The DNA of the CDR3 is TGTGCCAGCAGCTTAATCTTTACTAGCGGCACCGGGGAGCTGTTTTTT. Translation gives CASSLIFTSGTGELFF.

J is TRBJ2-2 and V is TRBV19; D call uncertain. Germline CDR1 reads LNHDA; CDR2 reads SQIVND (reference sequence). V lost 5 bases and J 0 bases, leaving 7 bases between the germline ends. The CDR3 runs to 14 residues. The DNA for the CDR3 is TGTGCCAGTAGTTTAACAGCGAACACCGGGGAGCTGTTTTTT. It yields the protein CASSLTANTGELFF.

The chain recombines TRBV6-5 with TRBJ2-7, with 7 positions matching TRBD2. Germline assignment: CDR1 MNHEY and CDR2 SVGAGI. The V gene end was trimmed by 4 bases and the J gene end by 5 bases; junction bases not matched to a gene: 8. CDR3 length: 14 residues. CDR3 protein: CASSSGGGSDEQYF. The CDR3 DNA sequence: TGTGCCAGCAGTTCGGGCGGGGGTTCCGACGAGCAGTACTTC.

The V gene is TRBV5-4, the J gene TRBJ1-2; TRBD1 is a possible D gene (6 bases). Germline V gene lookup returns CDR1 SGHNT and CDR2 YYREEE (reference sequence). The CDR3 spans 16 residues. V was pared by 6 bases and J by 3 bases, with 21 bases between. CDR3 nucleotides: TGTGCCAGCACCAACCCACGGGGGGCGCAATACTATGGCTACACCTTC. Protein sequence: CASTNPRGAQYYGYTF.

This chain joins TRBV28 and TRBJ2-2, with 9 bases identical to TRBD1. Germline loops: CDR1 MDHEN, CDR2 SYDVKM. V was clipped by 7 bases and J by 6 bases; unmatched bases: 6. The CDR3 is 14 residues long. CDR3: CASTTGGAAGELFF. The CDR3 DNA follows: TGTGCCAGCACTACAGGGGGCGCGGCCGGGGAGCTGTTTTTT.

CDR3: CASSLARSDRADTEAFF. CDR3 bases: TGCGCCAGCAGCTTGGCTCGATCGGACAGGGCCGACACTGAAGCTTTCTTT. V is TRBV5-1 and J is TRBJ1-1; TRBD1 aligns across 8 bases. CDR1 is SGHRS, CDR2 YFSETQ, per germline. The length of the CDR3 is 17 residues. V shed 0 bases and J 3 bases; nucleotides not matched to a gene: 10.

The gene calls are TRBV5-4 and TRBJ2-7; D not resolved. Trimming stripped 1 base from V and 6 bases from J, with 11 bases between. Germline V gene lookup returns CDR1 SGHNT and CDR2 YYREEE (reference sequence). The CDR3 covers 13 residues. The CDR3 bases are TGTGCCAGCAGCTTGAGTGGCGACTCCGAGCAGTACTTC. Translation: CASSLSGDSEQYF.